This T cell receptor beta chain was sequenced in a study of shared clonotypes between healthy human individuals. General study results and limits: When compared with the clonotypes that were shared by all four sorted-subset donors, the non-shared clonotypes turned out to have lower generation probabilities.

Every one of the donors was a Caucasian adult that lived in Nashville, Tennessee. Each sorted subset replicate got 200 ng genomic DNA, tens of thousands of genomes. Original handling: Junction-only immunoSEQ sequences carried no quality scores, so filtering differed. Data came from immunoSEQ multiplex PCR; TCRdb stores just in-frame clones and leaves some out. V and J calls plus clone size are reproduced from that table; the DNA served to infer D and trimming. The repertoire holds 2.5 million or so clones, with around 90% as singletons. The CDR3 runs to 16 residues. Trimming stripped 4 bases from V and 0 bases from J, with 13 bases between. The germline gives CDR1 SGHRS, CDR2 YFSETQ. Turning to this clone: What it recognizes is unknown.

The V and J genes are TRBV5-1 and TRBJ1-4; perhaps TRBD1 as D (5 bases). The clonotype was recovered from a young man in good health. The source material was naive CD4+ T cells sorted from blood. Subset of the sample: CD45RA+ positively selected. CDR3 in DNA: TGCGCCAGCAGCCGATTGACAGCTACAACTAATGAAAAACTGTTTTTT. This sequence encodes CASSRLTATTNEKLFF.